Each of the 16 T cell receptor beta chains below was sequenced from the same sample in a study of cytomegalovirus exposure and HLA in healthy donors. PCR used 60 Vbeta primers and 13 Jbeta primers. Profiling relied on immunoSEQ multiplex PCR, and the TCRdb table lists in-frame clones only, not all of them. The sample has about 170,000 clones, nearly 80% seen once. Sequencing was done on a sample of PBMCs. Receptors were obtained from a woman in her forties or fifties in good health and CMV-seropositive.

The chain combines TRBV7-9 with TRBJ1-3; 9 nucleotides match TRBD1. The V segment lost 5 bases and the J segment 4 bases; nucleotides outside the gene matches: 6. Looked up from germline, CDR1 is SEHNR and CDR2 is FQNEAQ (reference sequence). The CDR3 has 15 amino acids. DNA for the CDR3: TGTGCCAGCAGCCCAACGGACAGGGGCGGAAACACCATATATTTT. It codes for CASSPTDRGGNTIYF.

This chain connects TRBV7-2 to TRBJ1-2, with 7 positions matching TRBD1. V gave up 3 bases and J gave up 1 base; unmatched junction bases: 5. This CDR3 is 15 amino acids long. CDR1 and CDR2 (germline): SGHTA, FQGNSA. The CDR3 protein is CASSFPGQINYGYTF. For the CDR3, the DNA is TGTGCCAGCAGCTTTCCGGGACAGATTAACTATGGCTACACCTTC.

This clone was recorded a few times. The chain employs TRBV6-1 and TRBJ1-4; weak D call: TRBD1 (5 bases). This CDR3 has 16 amino acids. Germline CDR1 MNHNS, CDR2 SASEGT. Between the trimmed V and J ends, which lost 4 bases and 2 bases, there was a span of 14 bases. As DNA, the CDR3 is TGTGCCAGCAGTGGAGCCGGGGGTTCGACTAATGAAAAACTGTTTTTT. The encoded protein is CASSGAGGSTNEKLFF.

J is TRBJ2-4 and V is TRBV7-2, with TRBD1 identical over 10 bases. The CDR3 is 14 amino acids. The germline V gene encodes CDR1 SGHTA and CDR2 FQGNSA. V shed 5 bases, J shed 9 bases, and the junction held 7 bases outside the gene matches. The CDR3 region has the DNA TGTGCCAGCAGCCTGGGACAGGGGTACAGCATTCAGTACTTC. Encoded protein: CASSLGQGYSIQYF.

The V gene is TRBV7-9, the J gene TRBJ1-2; D might be TRBD1 (6 bases). V was clipped by 1 base and J by 7 bases, with 7 bases between them. Germline loops: CDR1 SEHNR, CDR2 FQNEAQ (reference sequence). The CDR3 length is 12 residues. Written as DNA, the CDR3 is TGTGCCAGCAGCTTAGGACAGGCTGGCTACACCTTC. Amino acids: CASSLGQAGYTF.

CDR3 region: CASSPGGGTYNEQFF. CDR3 nucleotide sequence: TGTGCCAGCTCACCAGGGGGAGGAACCTACAATGAGCAGTTCTTC. This chain uses TRBV18 with TRBJ2-1; possibly TRBD2 for D (6 bases). The CDR3 runs to 15 residues. The V end was cut by 2 bases, the J end by 2 bases, with 10 bases between. Per germline, CDR1 KGHSH and CDR2 LQKENI.

V and J are TRBV27 and TRBJ1-2, with 9 bases aligning to TRBD1. The CDR3 sequence is 13 residues long. From germline, CDR1 is MNHEY and CDR2 SMNVEV (reference sequence). With V trimmed by 4 bases and J by 8 bases, 5 bases remained unmatched. DNA for the CDR3: TGTGCCAGCAGTTCGAGGGACAGGGACGGCTACACCTTC. This codes for CASSSRDRDGYTF.

The chain is built from TRBV2 and TRBJ1-2; no clear D gene. This CDR3 is built from 15 residues. Germline V gene data show CDR1 as SNHLY and CDR2 as FYNNEI. Trimming took off 8 bases at V and 2 bases at J, with 18 bases between the two ends. CDR3 coding DNA: TGTGCCAGCCCTCAGTCGGGGTTGGGGAACTATGGCTACACCTTC. Translation: CASPQSGLGNYGYTF.

This chain links TRBV2 with TRBJ2-5; TRBD2 is a possible D gene (6 bases). Germline values: CDR1 SNHLY, CDR2 FYNNEI. Between the trimmed V and J ends, which lost 7 bases and 3 bases, there was a span of 21 bases. This CDR3 is built from 16 residues. Written as DNA, the CDR3 is TGTGCCAGCACCATAGGACTGGGTAGCGGAAAAGAGACCCAGTACTTC. Encoded protein: CASTIGLGSGKETQYF.

This clone has a handful of counts. The rearrangement joins TRBV7-9 to TRBJ2-3, with 7 bases matching TRBD2. Germline values: CDR1 SEHNR, CDR2 FQNEAQ (reference sequence). This CDR3 is built from 13 residues. J lost 4 bases, V lost 5 bases, and 3 bases had no gene match. This CDR3 reads CASSPSGADTQYF. CDR3 nucleotides: TGTGCCAGCAGCCCAAGCGGGGCAGATACGCAGTATTTT.

The chain uses TRBV2 and TRBJ2-6, with D unresolved. Germline-derived CDR1 and CDR2 are SNHLY and FYNNEI. Trimming left V 5 bases short and J 0 bases short, with 5 bases between. The CDR3 runs 14 residues. The CDR3 region is CASSLSSGANVLTF. The CDR3 region has the DNA TGTGCCAGCAGTCTTAGCTCTGGGGCCAACGTCCTGACTTTC.

This clone was seen a handful of times. The J gene is TRBJ2-6, the V gene TRBV4-1, with TRBD1 as a possible D gene (6 bases). V was trimmed by 4 bases and J by 2 bases, leaving 12 bases between them. The CDR3 is 16 amino acids. CDR1 is MGHRA, CDR2 YSYEKL, per germline. The CDR3 protein is CASSPYNRAGANVLTF. In nucleotides, the CDR3 is TGCGCCAGCAGCCCATATAACAGGGCTGGGGCCAACGTCCTGACTTTC.

The chain is built from TRBV19 and TRBJ1-1; possible D gene TRBD1, 6 bases. The CDR3 spans 15 residues. Germline CDR1 is LNHDA and CDR2 is SQIVND (reference sequence). V was trimmed by 5 bases and J by 5 bases, leaving 18 bases between them. The CDR3 DNA reads as TGTGCCAGTAGTTCGGCCACAGGGTCGAGGACTGAAGCTTTCTTT. Translation: CASSSATGSRTEAFF.

V and J are TRBV7-2 and TRBJ2-3, with 9 bases matching TRBD2. Germline lookup yields CDR1 SGHTA and CDR2 FQGNSA. The trim removed 4 bases at V and 6 bases at J, leaving 8 bases unmatched. This CDR3 has 15 amino acids. The DNA of the CDR3 is TGTGCCAGCAGCTCTTTAGCGGGGGTTGTGGATACGCAGTATTTT. Translated: CASSSLAGVVDTQYF.

As regards this clone: Sequence at one end of the junction differs from germline and may be a read error. This chain links TRBV7-9 with TRBJ2-4; no definite D call. Germline loops: CDR1 SEHNR, CDR2 FQNEAQ (reference sequence). The CDR3 has 13 amino acids. The CDR3 sequence is CASSPIGVYSWNF. The CDR3 DNA reads TGTGCCAGCAGCCCCATTGGAGTATATTCGTGGAACTTC.

This clone was seen once. The rearrangement links TRBV5-1 to TRBJ1-2, with TRBD1 matching 7 bases. Germline V gives CDR1 SGHRS, CDR2 YFSETQ. The CDR3 spans 15 residues. The V gene end was trimmed by 3 bases and the J gene end by 6 bases; junction bases not matched to a gene: 11. CDR3 in amino acids: CASSWTGGGPNGYTF. The CDR3 coding sequence is TGCGCCAGCAGCTGGACAGGTGGGGGACCGAATGGCTACACCTTC.